This entry lists 5 T cell receptor beta chains sequenced from one sample in a study of cytomegalovirus exposure and HLA in healthy donors. PCR amplification relied on 60 Vbeta primers (plus 13 Jbeta primers). TCRdb's table, derived via immunoSEQ multiplex PCR, lists solely in-frame clones and lacks some. The sample contains approximately 170,000 clones, about 84% of which appear only once. What was sequenced was PBMCs. The receptor set was obtained from a man aged 50 to 60 in good health and CMV-seropositive.

This sequence joins TRBV21-1 and TRBJ1-4; the D segment call TRBD1 is taken from the table without a DNA check. TRBV21-1 represents a pseudogene. The CDR3 consists of 14 residues. The CDR3 loop reads CASSNQQANEKLFF. DNA of the CDR3: TGTGCCAGCAGCAATCAGCAGGCTAATGAAAAACTGTTTTTT.

The chain carries TRBV15 and TRBJ1-6; the D gene is possibly TRBD1 (5 bases). Trimming shortened V by 9 bases and J by 8 bases, and 14 bases separated the two germline ends. CDR3 length: 13 residues. Germline values: CDR1 LNHNV, CDR2 YYDKDF (reference sequence). CDR3 sequence: CATSQIGDSPLHF. CDR3 bases: TGTGCCACTTCTCAGATAGGGGATTCACCCCTCCACTTT. The whole variable domain, remainder taken from reference TRBV15 and TRBJ1-6, is DAMVIQNPRYQVTQFGKPVTLSCSQTLNHNVMYWYQQKSSQAPKLLFHYYDKDFNNEADTPDNFQSRRPNTSFCFLDIRSPGLGDTAMYLCATSQIGDSPLHFGNGTRLTVT.

This clone has only a few counts. The chain combines TRBV9 with TRBJ1-3, with D possibly matching TRBD1 (5 bases). The CDR3 totals 16 residues. V was pared by 1 base and J by 6 bases, with 17 bases between. In germline, CDR1 is SGDLS, CDR2 YYNGEE. CDR3 in DNA: TGTGCCAGCAGCGTAATCCCGGGACTGGGTGAAAACACCATATATTTT. Amino acids: CASSVIPGLGENTIYF.

The chain has TRBV6-5 and TRBJ1-2; no reliable D call. Germline lookup yields CDR1 MNHEY and CDR2 SVGAGI. The CDR3 sequence is 12 residues long. The V gene lost 6 bases and the J gene lost 7 bases, with 12 bases spanning the gap. This CDR3 reads CASRGRALGYTF. The CDR3 region has the DNA TGTGCCAGCAGAGGGCGGGCGCTTGGCTACACCTTC.

This sequence joins TRBV10-2 and TRBJ2-3; D possibly corresponds to TRBD2 (5 bases). This CDR3 is built from 13 residues. CDR1 WSHSY and CDR2 SAAADI come from the germline V gene. Deletions cut 11 bases from V and 3 bases from J, with 15 bases between. The DNA for the CDR3 is TGCGCCGCATCACTAGAGACGACAGATACGCAGTATTTT. Translating it yields CAASLETTDTQYF.